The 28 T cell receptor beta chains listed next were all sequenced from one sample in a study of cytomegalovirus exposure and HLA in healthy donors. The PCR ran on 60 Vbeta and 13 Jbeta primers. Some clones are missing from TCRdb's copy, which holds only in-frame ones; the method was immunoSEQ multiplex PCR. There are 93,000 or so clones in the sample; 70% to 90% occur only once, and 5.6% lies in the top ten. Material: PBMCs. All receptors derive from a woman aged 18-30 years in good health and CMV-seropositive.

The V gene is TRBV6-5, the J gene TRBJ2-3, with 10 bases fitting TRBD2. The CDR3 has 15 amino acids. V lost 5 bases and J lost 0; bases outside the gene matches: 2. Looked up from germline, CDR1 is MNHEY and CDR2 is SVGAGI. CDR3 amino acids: CASSVLAGSTDTQYF. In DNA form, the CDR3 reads TGTGCCAGCAGTGTACTAGCGGGGAGCACAGATACGCAGTATTTT.

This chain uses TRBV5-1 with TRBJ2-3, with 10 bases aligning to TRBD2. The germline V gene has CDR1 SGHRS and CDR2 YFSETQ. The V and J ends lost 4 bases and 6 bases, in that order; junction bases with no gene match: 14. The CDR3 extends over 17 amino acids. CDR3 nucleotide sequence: TGCGCCAGCAGCCTACCCGAGCTAGCGGGAGTATGGGATACGCAGTATTTT. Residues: CASSLPELAGVWDTQYF.

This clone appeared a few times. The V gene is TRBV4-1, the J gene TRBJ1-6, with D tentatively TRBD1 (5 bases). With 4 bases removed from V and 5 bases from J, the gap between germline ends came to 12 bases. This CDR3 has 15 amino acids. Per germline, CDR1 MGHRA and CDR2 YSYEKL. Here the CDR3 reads CASSPGGSNNSPLHF. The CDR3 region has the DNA TGCGCCAGCAGCCCTGGGGGGTCGAATAATTCACCCCTCCACTTT.

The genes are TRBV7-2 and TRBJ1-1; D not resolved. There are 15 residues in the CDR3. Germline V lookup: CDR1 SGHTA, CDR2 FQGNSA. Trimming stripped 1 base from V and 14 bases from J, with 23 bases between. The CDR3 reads CASSLDIRDQMRSFF. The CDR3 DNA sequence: TGTGCCAGCAGCTTAGATATCCGGGATCAGATGAGGTCGTTCTTT.

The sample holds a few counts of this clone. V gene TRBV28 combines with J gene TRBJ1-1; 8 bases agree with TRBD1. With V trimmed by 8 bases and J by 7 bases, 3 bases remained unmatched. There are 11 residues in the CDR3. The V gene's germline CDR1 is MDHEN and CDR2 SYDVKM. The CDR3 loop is CASGDRLEAFF. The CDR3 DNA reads TGTGCCAGCGGGGACAGGCTTGAAGCTTTCTTT.

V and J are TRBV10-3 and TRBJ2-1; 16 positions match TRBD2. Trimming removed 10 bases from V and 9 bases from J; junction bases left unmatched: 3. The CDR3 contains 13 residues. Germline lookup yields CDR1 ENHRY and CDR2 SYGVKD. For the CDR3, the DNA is TGTGCCACGGGACTAGCGGGAGGGGCTGAGCAGTTCTTC. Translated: CATGLAGGAEQFF.

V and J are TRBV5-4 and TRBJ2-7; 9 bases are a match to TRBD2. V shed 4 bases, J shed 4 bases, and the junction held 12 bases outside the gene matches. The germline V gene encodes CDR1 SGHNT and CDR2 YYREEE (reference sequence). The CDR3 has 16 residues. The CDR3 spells CASSHGGGAGEYEQYF. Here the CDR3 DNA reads TGTGCCAGCAGCCACGGCGGGGGGGCCGGCGAATACGAGCAGTACTTC.

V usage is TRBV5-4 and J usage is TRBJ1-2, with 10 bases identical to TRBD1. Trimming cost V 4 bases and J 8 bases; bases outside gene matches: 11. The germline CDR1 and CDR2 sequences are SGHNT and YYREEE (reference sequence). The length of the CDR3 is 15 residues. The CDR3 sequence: CASSPNGDRGGGYTF. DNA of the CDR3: TGTGCCAGCAGCCCGAACGGGGACAGGGGCGGCGGCTACACCTTC.

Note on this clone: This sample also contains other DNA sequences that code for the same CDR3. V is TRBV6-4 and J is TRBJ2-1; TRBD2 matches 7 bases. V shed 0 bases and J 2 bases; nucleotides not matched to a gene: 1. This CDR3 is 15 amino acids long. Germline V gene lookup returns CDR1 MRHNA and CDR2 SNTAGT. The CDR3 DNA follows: TGTGCCAGCAGTGACTCCGCGGGGGCCTACAATGAGCAGTTCTTC. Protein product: CASSDSAGAYNEQFF.

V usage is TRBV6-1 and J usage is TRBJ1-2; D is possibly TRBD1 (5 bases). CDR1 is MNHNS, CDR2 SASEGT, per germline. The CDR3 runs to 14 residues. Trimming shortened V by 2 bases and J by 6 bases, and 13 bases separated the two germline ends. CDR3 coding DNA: TGTGCCAGCAGTGAACGGGGGGGTCCAGATGGCTACACCTTC. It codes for CASSERGGPDGYTF.

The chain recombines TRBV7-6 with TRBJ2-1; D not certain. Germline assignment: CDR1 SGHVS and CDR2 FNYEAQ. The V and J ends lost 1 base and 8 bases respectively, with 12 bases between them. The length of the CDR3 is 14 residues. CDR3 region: CASSLDRLGHEQFF. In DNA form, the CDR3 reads TGTGCCAGCAGCTTAGATCGCCTTGGCCATGAGCAGTTCTTC.

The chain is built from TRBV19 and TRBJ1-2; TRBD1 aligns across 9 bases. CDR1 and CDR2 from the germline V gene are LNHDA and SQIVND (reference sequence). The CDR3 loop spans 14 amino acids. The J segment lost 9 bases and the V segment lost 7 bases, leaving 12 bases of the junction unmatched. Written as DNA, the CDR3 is TGTGCCAGTAAATCCGGGACAGGGATTTGGAGCTACACCTTC. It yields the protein CASKSGTGIWSYTF.

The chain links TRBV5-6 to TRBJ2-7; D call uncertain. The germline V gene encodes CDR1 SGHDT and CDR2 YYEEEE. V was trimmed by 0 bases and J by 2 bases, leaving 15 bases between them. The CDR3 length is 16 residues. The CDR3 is CASSLGPPEEAYEQYF. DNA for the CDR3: TGTGCCAGCAGCTTGGGCCCGCCGGAAGAGGCCTACGAGCAGTACTTC.

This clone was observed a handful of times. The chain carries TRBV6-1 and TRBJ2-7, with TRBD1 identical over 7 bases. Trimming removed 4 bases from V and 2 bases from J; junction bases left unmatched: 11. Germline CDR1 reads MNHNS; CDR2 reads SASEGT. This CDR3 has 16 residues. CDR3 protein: CASSVVPGTAAYEQYF. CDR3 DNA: TGTGCCAGCAGTGTCGTCCCCGGGACAGCCGCCTACGAGCAGTACTTC.

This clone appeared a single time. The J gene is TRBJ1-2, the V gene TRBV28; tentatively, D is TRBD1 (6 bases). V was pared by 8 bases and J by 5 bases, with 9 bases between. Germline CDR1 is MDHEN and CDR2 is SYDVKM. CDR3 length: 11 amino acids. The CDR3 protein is CASHQGYGYTF. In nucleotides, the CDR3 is TGTGCCAGCCATCAGGGGTATGGCTACACCTTC.

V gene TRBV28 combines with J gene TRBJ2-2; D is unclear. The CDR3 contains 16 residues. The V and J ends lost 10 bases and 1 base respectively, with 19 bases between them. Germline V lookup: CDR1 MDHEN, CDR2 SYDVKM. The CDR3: CATQSFPIQNTGELFF. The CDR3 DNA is TGTGCCACACAGAGTTTCCCAATCCAGAACACCGGGGAGCTGTTTTTT.

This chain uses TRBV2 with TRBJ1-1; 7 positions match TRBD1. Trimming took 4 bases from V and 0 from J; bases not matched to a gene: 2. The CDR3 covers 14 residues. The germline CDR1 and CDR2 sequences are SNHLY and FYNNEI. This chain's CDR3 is CASSGTGLNTEAFF. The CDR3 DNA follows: TGTGCCAGCAGTGGGACAGGCTTGAACACTGAAGCTTTCTTT.

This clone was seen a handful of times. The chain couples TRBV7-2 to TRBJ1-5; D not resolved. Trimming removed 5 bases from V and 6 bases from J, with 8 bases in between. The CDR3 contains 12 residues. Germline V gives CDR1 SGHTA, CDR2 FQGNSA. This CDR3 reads CASSVRTQPQHF. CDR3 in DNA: TGTGCCAGCAGCGTTAGAACTCAGCCCCAGCATTTT.

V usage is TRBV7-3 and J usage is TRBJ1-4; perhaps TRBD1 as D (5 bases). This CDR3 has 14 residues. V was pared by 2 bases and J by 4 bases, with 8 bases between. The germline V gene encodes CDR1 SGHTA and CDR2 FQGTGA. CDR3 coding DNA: TGTGCCAGCAGCTTAGCAGGGAATAATGAAAAACTGTTTTTT. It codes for CASSLAGNNEKLFF.

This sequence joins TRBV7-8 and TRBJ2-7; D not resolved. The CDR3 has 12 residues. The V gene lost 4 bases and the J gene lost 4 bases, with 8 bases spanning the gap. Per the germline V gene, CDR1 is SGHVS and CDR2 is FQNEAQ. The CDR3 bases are TGTGCCAGCAGCTCCTCAGGATACGAGCAGTACTTC. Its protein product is CASSSSGYEQYF.

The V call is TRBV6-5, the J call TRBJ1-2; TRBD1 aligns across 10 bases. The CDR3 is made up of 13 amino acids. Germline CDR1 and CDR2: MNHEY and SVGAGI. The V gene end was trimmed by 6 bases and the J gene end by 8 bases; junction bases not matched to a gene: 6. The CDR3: CASRRGQGSGYTF. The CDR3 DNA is TGTGCCAGCAGGCGGGGACAGGGGAGCGGCTACACCTTC.

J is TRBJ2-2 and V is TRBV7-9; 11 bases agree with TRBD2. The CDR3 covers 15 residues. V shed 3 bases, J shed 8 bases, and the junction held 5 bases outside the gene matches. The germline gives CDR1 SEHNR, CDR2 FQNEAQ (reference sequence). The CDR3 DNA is TGTGCCAGCAGCTTCCGGACTAGCGGGCTAGGGGAGCTGTTTTTT. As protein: CASSFRTSGLGELFF. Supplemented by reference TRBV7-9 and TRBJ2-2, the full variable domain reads DTGVSQNPRHKITKRGQNVTFRCDPISEHNRLYWYRQTLGQGPEFLTYFQNEAQLEKSRLLSDRFSAERPKGSFSTLEIQRTEQGDSAMYLCASSFRTSGLGELFFGEGSRLTVL.

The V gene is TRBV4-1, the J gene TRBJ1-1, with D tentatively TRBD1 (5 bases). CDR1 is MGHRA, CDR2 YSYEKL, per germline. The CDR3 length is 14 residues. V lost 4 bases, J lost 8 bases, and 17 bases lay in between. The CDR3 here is CASSPWFRAPEAFF. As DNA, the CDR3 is TGCGCCAGCAGCCCGTGGTTCAGGGCCCCCGAAGCTTTCTTT.

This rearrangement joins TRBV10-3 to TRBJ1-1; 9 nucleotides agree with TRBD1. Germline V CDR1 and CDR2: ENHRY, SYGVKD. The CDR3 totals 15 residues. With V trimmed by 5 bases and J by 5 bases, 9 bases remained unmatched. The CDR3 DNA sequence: TGTGCCATCAGTTCCGGAGACAGGGGGTGGACTGAAGCTTTCTTT. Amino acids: CAISSGDRGWTEAFF.

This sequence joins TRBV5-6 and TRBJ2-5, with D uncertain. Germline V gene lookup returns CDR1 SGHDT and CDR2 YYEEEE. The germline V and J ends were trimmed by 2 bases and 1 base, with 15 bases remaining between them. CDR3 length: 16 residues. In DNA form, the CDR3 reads TGTGCCAGCAGCTTTGGTATAGCTCCCAGCCAAGAGACCCAGTACTTC. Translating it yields CASSFGIAPSQETQYF.

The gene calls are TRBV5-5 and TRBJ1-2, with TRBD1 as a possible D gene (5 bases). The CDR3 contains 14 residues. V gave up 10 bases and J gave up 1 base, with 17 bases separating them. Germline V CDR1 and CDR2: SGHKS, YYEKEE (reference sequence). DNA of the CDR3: TGTGCCCGCTATGGGGGGGAGGTTAACTATGGCTACACCTTC. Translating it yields CARYGGEVNYGYTF.

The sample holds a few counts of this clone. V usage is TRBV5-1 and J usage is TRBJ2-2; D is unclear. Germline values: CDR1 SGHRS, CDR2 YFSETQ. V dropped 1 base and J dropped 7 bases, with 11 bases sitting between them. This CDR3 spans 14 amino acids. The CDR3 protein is CASSLSSAGGELFF. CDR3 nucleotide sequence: TGCGCCAGCAGCTTGTCCAGCGCCGGCGGGGAGCTGTTTTTT.

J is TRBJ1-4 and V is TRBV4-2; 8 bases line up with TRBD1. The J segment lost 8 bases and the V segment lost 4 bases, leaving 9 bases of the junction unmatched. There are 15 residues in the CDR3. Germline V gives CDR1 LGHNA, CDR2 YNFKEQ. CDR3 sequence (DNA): TGTGCCAGCAGCCGAGACAGGGGACGAGGGGAAAAACTGTTTTTT. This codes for CASSRDRGRGEKLFF.